The clone carrying this TCR beta chain was found many times. Its antigen is as yet unknown. MiXCR was run by TCRdb on the multiplex PCR reads, yielding one entry per CDR3 protein. The data contain about 89,000 distinct CDR3 sequences, around 30% of them singletons. The data belong to a study of breast tumors, draining lymph nodes, adjacent tissues. General study points: Compared with lymph nodes, tumors were less diverse; compared with nontumor tissue, more. Compared with basal-like, luminal-like tumors shared significantly more repertoire with nontumor tissue. That most tumor T cells come from lymph nodes remained unproven.

Axillary draining lymph nodes of breast cancer patients supplied the node samples. Sequencing was carried out using axillary lymph node tissue. The source is a female donor with breast cancer. Some clones in this sample may be carry-over from other donors' samples.

Written as DNA, the CDR3 is TGTGCCAGCAGTGAAGAGCGAGCAAGCTCCTACAATGAGCAGTTCTTC. Protein product: CASSEERASSYNEQFF. The gene calls are TRBV2 and TRBJ2-1; no clear D. The length of the CDR3 is 16 residues. Trimming took off 1 base at V and 0 bases at J, with 10 bases between the two ends. Germline CDR1 SNHLY, CDR2 FYNNEI.